This T cell receptor beta chain was found in a study of T cell repertoires in aging, cancer and after chemotherapy. Of note for this clonotype: What it binds is unknown.

TCR beta rearrangements were amplified from peripheral blood genomic DNA. Study-wide results and limits: In hematological cancer patients, infiltrated lymphoid organs may have impaired thymic emigration or peripheral T cell expansion. Healthy donors lost TCR diversity with age mainly through richness, cancer patients through richness and evenness. Median generation probability rose over the chemotherapy interval in each cancer cohort, suggesting rebound thymic output.

V gave up 1 base and J gave up 7 bases, with 17 bases separating them. The length of the CDR3 is 15 residues. A mixed TRB-A/B primer pool amplified rearranged TRB by multiplex touch-down PCR. TCRdb redid the calling of the multiplex PCR reads with MiXCR, one entry per CDR3 protein. This table has 6,000 to 8,500 distinct CDR3 sequences, approximately 30% appearing once. The chain joins TRBV12-3 or TRBV12-4 to TRBJ2-7; TRBD1 might be the D (6 bases). The source is a human donor with a blood cancer. Sequencing was carried out using blood. Written as DNA, the CDR3 is TGTGCCAGCAGTTTAGGCCCAGGGGCGCGTCGGGAGCAGTACTTC. As protein: CASSLGPGARREQYF.